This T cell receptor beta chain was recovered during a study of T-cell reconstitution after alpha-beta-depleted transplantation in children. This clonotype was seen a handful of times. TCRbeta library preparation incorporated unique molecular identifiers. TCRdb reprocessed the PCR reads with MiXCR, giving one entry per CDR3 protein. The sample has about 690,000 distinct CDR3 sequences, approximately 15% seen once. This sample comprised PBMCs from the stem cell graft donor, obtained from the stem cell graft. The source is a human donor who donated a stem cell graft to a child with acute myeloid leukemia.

In DNA form, the CDR3 reads TGTGCCAGCAGCTGGGAGCAGGGGAATGTCAATGAGCAGTTCTTC. Its protein product is CASSWEQGNVNEQFF. V gene TRBV12-3 or TRBV12-4 combines with J gene TRBJ2-1; D might be TRBD1 (6 bases). There are 15 residues in the CDR3. Trimming removed 6 bases from V and 6 bases from J, with 18 bases in between.